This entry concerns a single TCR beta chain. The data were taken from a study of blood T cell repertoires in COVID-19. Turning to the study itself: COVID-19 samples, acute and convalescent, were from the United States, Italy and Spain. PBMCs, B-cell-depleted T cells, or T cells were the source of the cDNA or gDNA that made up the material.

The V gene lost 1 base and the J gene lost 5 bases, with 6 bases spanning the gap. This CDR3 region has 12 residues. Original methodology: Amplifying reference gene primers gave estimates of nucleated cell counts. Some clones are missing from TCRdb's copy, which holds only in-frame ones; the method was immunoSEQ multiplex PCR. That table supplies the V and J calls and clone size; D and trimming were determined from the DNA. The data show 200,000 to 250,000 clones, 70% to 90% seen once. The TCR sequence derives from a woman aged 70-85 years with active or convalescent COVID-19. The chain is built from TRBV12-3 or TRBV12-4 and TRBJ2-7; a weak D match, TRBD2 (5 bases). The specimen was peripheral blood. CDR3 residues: CASSLGGDEQYF. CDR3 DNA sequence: TGTGCCAGCAGTTTAGGGGGAGACGAGCAGTACTTC.